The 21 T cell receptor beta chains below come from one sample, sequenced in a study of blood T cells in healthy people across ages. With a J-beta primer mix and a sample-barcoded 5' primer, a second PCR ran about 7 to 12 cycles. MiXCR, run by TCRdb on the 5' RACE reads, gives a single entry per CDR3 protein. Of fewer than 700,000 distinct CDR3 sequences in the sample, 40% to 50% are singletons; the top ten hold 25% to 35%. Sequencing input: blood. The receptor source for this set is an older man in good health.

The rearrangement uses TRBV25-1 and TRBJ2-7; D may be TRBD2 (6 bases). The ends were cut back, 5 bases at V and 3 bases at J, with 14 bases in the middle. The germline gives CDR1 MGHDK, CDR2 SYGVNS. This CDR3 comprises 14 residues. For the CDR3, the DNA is TGTGCCAGCAGTATCGGGGGTGAAAGCTACGAGCAGTACTTC. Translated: CASSIGGESYEQYF.

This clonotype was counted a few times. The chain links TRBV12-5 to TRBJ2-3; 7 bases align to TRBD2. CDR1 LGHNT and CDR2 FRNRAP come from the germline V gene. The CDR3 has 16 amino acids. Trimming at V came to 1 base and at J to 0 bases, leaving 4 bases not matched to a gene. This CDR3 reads CASGLAGGRSTDTQYF. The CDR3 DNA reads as TGTGCTAGTGGTTTGGCGGGGGGTCGAAGCACAGATACGCAGTATTTT.

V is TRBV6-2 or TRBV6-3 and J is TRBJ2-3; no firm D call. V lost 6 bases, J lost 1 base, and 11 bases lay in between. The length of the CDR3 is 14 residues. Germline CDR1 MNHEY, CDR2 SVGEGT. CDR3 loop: CASRVRSGTDTQYF. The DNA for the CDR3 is TGTGCCAGCAGGGTAAGGTCGGGCACAGATACGCAGTATTTT.

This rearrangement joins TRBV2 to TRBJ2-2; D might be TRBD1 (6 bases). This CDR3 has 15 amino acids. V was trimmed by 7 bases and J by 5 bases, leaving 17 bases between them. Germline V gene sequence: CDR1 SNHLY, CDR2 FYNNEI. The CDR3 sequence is CASNGSTGSTGELFF. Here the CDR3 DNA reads TGTGCCAGCAATGGATCTACAGGGTCTACCGGGGAGCTGTTTTTT.

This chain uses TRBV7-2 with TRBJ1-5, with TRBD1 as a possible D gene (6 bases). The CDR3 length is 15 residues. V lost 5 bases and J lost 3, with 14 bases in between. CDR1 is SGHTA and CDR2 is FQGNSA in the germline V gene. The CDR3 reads CASSPGQRPNQPQHF. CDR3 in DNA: TGTGCCAGCAGCCCCGGACAGAGACCCAATCAGCCCCAGCATTTT.

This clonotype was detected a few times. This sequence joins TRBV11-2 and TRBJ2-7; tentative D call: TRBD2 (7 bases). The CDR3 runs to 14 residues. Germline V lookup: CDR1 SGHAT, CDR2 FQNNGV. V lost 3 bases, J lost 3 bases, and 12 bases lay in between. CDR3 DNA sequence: TGTGCCAGCAGCTTGGAAGGGGGGGTCTACGAGCAGTACTTC. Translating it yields CASSLEGGVYEQYF.

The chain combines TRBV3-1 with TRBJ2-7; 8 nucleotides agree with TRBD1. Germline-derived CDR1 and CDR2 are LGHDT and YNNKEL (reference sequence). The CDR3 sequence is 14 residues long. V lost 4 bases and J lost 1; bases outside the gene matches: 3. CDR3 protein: CASSPYRGSYEQYF. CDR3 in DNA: TGTGCCAGCAGCCCTTACAGGGGGTCCTACGAGCAGTACTTC.

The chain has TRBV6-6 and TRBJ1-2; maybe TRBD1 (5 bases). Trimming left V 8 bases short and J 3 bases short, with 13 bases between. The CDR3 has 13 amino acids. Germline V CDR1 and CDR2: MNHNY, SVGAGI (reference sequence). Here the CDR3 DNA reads TGTGCCAGCGCGGACAAACGAGACTATGGCTACACCTTC. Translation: CASADKRDYGYTF.

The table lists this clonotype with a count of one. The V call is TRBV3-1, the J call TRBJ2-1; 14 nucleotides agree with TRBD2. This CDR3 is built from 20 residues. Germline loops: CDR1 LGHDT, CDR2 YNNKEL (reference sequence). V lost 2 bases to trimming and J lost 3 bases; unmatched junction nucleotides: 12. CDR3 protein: CASSQTPGTSGRIRYNEQFF. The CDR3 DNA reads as TGTGCCAGCAGCCAAACCCCCGGGACTAGCGGGAGAATACGCTACAATGAGCAGTTCTTC.

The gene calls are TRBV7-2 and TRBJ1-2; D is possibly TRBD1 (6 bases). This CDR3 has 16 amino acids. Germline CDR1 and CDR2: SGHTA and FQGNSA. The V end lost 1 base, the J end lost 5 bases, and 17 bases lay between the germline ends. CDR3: CASSLVRGGEEYGYTF. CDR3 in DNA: TGTGCCAGCAGCTTAGTAAGGGGGGGCGAGGAGTATGGCTACACCTTC.

The DNA for the CDR3 is TGTGCCAGCAGAAATACTGGGGCCAACGTCCTGACTTTC. Protein product: CASRNTGANVLTF. The chain uses TRBV6-6 and TRBJ2-6; no clear D. The CDR3 runs 13 residues. Trimming took off 6 bases at V and 2 bases at J, with 5 bases between the two ends. The germline CDR1 and CDR2 sequences are MNHNY and SVGAGI (reference sequence).

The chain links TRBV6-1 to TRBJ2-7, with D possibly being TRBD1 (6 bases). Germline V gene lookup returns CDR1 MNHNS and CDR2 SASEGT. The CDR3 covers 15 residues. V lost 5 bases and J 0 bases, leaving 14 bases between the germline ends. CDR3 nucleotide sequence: TGTGCCAGCAGTTTGGGACAAGCGACCTCCTACGAGCAGTACTTC. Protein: CASSLGQATSYEQYF.

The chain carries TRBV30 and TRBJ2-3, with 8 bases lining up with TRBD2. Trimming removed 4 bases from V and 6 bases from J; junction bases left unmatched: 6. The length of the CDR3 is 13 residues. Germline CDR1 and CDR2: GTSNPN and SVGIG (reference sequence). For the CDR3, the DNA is TGTGCCTGGACTCAGCGGGAGCGGGATACGCAGTATTTT. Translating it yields CAWTQRERDTQYF.

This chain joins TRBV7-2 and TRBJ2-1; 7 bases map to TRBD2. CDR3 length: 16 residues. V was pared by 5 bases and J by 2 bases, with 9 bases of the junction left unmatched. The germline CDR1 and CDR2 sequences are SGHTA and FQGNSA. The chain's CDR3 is CASSLDGGSTYNEQFF. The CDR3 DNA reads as TGTGCCAGCAGCCTAGACGGCGGGAGTACCTACAATGAGCAGTTCTTC.

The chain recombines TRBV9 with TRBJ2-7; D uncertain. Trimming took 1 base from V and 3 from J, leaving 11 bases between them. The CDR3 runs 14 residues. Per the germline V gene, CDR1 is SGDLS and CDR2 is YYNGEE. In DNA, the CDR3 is TGTGCCAGCAGCGTACACCCCGAAGGCTACGAGCAGTACTTC. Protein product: CASSVHPEGYEQYF.

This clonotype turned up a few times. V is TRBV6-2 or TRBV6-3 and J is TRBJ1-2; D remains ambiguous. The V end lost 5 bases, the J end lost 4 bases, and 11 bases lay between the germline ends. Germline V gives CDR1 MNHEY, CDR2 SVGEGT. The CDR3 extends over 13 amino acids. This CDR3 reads CASSGPGFYGYTF. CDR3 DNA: TGTGCCAGCAGTGGCCCAGGATTCTATGGCTACACCTTC.

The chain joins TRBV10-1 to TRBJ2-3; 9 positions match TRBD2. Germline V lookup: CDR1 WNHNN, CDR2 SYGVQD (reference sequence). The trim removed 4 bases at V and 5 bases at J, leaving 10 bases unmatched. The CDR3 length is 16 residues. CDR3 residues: CASSAGTSWEGDTQYF. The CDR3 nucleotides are TGCGCCAGCAGTGCCGGGACTAGCTGGGAGGGAGATACGCAGTATTTT.

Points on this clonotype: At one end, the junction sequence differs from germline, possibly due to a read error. CDR3 protein: CASSLDRDNVQFF. Written as DNA, the CDR3 is TGTGCCAGCAGCTTAGACAGGGATAATGTGCAGTTCTTC. This chain joins TRBV7-2 and TRBJ2-1, with D maybe TRBD1 (6 bases). This CDR3 is 13 amino acids long. The germline V gene has CDR1 SGHTA and CDR2 FQGNSA.

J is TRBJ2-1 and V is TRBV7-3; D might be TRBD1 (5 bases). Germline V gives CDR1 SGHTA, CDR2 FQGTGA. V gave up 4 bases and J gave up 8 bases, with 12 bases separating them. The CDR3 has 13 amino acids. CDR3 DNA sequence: TGTGCCAGCAGCTCCGCAGGGTGGGATGAGCAGTTCTTC. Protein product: CASSSAGWDEQFF. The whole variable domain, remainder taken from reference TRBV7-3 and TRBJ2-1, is GAGVSQTPSNKVTEKGKYVELRCDPISGHTALYWYRQSLGQGPEFLIYFQGTGAADDSGLPNDRFFAVRPEGSVSTLKIQRTERGDSAVYLCASSSAGWDEQFFGPGTRLTVL.

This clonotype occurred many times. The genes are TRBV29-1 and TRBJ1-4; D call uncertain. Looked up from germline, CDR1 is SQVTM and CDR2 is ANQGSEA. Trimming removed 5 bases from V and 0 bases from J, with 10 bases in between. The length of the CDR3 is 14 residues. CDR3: CSVQRASTNEKLFF. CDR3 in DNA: TGCAGCGTTCAAAGGGCTTCAACTAATGAAAAACTGTTTTTT.

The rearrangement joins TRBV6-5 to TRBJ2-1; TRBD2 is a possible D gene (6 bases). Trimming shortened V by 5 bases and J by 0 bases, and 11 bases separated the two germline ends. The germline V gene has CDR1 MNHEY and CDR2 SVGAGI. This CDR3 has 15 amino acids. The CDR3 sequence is CASSQRESSYNEQFF. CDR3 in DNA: TGTGCCAGCAGTCAACGGGAGAGCTCCTACAATGAGCAGTTCTTC.